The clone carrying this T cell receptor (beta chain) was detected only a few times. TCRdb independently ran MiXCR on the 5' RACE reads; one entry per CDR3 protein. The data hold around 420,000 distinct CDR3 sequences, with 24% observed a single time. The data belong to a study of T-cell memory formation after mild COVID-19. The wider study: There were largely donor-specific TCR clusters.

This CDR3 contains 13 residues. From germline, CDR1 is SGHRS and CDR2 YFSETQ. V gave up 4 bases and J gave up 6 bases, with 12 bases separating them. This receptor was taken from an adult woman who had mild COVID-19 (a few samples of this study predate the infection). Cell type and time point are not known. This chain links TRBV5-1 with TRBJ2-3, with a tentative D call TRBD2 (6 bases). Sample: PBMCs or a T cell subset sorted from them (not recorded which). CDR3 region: CASSRWRDDTQYF. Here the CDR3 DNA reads TGCGCCAGCAGCCGCTGGAGGGACGATACGCAGTATTTT.